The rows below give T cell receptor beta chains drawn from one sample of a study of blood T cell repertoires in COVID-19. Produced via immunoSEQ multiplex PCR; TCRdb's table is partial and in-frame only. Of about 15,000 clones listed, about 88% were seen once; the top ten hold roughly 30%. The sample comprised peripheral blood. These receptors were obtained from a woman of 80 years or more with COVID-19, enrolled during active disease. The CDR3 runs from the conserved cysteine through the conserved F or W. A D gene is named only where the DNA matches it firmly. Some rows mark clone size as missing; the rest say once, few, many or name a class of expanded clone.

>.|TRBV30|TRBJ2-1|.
TGTGCCTGGATCGTATGGGGGAGGAGGCAGCACAATGAGCAGTTCTTC
CAWIVWGRRQHNEQFF
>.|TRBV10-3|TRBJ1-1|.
TGTGCCATCAGTGCGAGGGATGACACTGAAGCTTTCTTT
CAISARDDTEAFF
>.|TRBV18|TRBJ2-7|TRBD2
TGTGCCAGCTCACCCCCCAACCTACTAGCGATGCACGAGCAGTACTTC
CASSPPNLLAMHEQYF
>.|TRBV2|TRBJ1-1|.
TGTGCCAGCCATGCAGGGGCGAACACTGAAGCTTTCTTT
CASHAGANTEAFF
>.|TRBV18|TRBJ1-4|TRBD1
TGTGCCAGCTCACCGGGCAGGGGGAGTTTAAATGAAAAACTGTTTTTT
CASSPGRGSLNEKLFF
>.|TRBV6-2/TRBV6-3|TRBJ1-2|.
TGTGCCAGCAGCCCCCGGGGGGGCCCTCTCTATGGCTACACCTTC
CASSPRGGPLYGYTF
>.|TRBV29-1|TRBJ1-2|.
TGCAGCGTTGATGAGGGGGACTATGGCTACACCTTC
CSVDEGDYGYTF
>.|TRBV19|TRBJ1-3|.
TGTGCCAGTAGTATGCGGGACCGCTATTCCTCTAGCGCCTCTGGAAACACCATATATTTT
CASSMRDRYSSSASGNTIYF
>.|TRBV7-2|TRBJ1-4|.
TGTGCCAGCAGCTTAGCCAGGGCTAATGAAAAACTGTTTTTT
CASSLARANEKLFF
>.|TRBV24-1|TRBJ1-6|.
TGTGCCACCAGTGATTCCAGAACGGGTTCACCCCTCCACTTT
CATSDSRTGSPLHF
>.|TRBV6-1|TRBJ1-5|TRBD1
TGTGCCAGCAGTGATAACAGGGGGAGACAGCCCCAGCATTTT
CASSDNRGRQPQHF
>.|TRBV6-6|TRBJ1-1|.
TGTGCCAGCAGAGAGGGATACATGAACACTGAAGCTTTCTTT
CASREGYMNTEAFF
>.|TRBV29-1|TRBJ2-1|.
TGCAGCGTTGGGTCCCCTATCCCCTACAATGAGCAGTTCTTC
CSVGSPIPYNEQFF
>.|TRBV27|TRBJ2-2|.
TGTGCCAGCAGGGGCCGACAGAACACCGGGGAGCTGTTTTTT
CASRGRQNTGELFF
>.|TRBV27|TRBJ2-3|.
TGTGCCAGCAGTCTCAGGACTACCACAGATACGCAGTATTTT
CASSLRTTTDTQYF
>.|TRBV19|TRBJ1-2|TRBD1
TGTGCCAGTAATAACAGGGGGCGCGACTATGGCTACACCTTC
CASNNRGRDYGYTF
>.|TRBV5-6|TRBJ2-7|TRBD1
TGTGCCAGCAGCTTTAGGGGACAGAGGTACCGCGAGCAGTACTTC
CASSFRGQRYREQYF
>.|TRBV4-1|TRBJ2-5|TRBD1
TGCGCCAGCAGCCAGCACAGGGGGACAGAGACCCAGTACTTC
CASSQHRGTETQYF
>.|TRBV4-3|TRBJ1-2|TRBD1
TGCGCCAGCAGCCAAGATATCCAGGGGGCTTTCTATGGCTACACCTTC
CASSQDIQGAFYGYTF
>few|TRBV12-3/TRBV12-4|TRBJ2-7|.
TGTGCCAGCAGTAGGGGCTTGGAGCAGTACTTC
CASSRGLEQYF
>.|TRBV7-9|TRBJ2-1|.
TGTGCCAGCAGCAAGGGGTCGTTAGGGGACAATGAGCAGTTCTTC
CASSKGSLGDNEQFF
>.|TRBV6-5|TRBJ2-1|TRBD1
TGTGCCAGCAGCCGGGACAGGGGGGATGAGCAGTTCTTC
CASSRDRGDEQFF
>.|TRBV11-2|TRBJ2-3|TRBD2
TGTGCCAGCAGCTTGAGCGGGAGGCGAGTAGATACGCAGTATTTT
CASSLSGRRVDTQYF
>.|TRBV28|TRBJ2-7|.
TGTGCCAGCAGTTCCGGAGGGTGGTTGGTGGGGGAGCAGTACTTC
CASSSGGWLVGEQYF
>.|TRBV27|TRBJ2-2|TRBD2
TGTGCCAGCAGTCTACTAGCGGTGGGGACCGGGGAGCTGTTTTTT
CASSLLAVGTGELFF
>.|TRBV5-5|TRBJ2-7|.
TGTGCCAGCAGCTTGGTGGCAGGGATTGACGAGCAGTACTTC
CASSLVAGIDEQYF
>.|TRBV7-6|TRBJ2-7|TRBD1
TGTGCCAGCAGCTTAAGGGGCGGGACAGGAGACTACGAGCAGTACTTC
CASSLRGGTGDYEQYF
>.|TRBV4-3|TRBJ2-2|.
TGCGCCAGCAGCCAAGATCTAGGGGGTAGGGCCGGGGAGCTGTTTTTT
CASSQDLGGRAGELFF